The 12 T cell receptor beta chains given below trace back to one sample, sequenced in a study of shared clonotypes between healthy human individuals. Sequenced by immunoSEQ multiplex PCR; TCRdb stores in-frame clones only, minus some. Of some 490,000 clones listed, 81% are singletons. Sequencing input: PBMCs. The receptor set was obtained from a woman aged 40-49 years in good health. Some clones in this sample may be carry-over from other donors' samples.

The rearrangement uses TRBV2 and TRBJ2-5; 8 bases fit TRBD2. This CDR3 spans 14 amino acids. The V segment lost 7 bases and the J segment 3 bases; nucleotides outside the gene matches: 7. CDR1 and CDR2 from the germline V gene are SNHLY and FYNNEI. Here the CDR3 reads CASKETSAEETQYF. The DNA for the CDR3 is TGTGCCAGCAAGGAGACTAGCGCCGAAGAGACCCAGTACTTC.

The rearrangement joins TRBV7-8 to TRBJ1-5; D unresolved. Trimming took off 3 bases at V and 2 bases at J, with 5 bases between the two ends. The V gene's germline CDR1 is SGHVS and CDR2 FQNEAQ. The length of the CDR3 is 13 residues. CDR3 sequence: CASSFSGNQPQHF. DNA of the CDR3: TGTGCCAGCAGCTTTAGTGGCAATCAGCCCCAGCATTTT.

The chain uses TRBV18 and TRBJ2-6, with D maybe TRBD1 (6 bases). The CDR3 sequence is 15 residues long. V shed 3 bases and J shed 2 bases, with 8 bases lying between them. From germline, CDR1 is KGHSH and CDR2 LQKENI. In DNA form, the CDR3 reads TGTGCCAGCTCACCCGACAGGCCTGGGGCCAACGTCCTGACTTTC. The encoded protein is CASSPDRPGANVLTF.

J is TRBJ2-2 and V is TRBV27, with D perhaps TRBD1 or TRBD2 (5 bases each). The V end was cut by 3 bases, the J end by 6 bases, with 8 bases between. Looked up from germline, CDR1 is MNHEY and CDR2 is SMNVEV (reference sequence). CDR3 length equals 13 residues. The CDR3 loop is CASSFLGAGELFF. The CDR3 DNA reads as TGTGCCAGCAGTTTCCTGGGGGCCGGGGAGCTGTTTTTT.

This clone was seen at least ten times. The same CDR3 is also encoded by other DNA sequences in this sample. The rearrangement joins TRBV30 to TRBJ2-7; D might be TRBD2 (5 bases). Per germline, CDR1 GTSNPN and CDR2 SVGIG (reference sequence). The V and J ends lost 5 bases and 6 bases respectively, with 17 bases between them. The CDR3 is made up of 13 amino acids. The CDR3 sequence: CAWEGPFKGEQYF. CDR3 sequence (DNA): TGTGCCTGGGAGGGTCCCTTTAAGGGCGAGCAGTACTTC. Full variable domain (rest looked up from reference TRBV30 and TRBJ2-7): SQTIHQWPATLVQPVGSPLSLECTVEGTSNPNLYWYRQAAGRGLQLLFYSVGIGQISSEVPQNLSASRPQDRQFILSSKKLLLSDSGFYLCAWEGPFKGEQYFGPGTRLTVT.

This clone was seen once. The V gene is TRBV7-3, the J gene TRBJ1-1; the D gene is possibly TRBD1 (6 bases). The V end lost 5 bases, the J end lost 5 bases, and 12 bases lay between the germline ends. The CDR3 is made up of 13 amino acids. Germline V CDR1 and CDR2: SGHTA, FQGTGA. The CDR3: CASSAKQGTEAFF. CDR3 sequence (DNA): TGTGCCAGCAGCGCAAAACAGGGAACTGAAGCTTTCTTT.

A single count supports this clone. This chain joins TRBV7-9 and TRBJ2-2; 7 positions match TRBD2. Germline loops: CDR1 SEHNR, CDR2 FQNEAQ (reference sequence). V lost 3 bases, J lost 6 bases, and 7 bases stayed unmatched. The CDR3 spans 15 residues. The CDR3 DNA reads TGTGCCAGCAGCTTCTTCGGGGGAGGGGCCGGGGAGCTGTTTTTT. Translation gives CASSFFGGGAGELFF.

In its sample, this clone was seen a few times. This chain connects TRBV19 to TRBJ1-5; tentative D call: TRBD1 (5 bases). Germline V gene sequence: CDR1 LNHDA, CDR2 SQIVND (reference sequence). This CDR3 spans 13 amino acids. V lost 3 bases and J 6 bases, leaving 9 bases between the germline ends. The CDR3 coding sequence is TGTGCCAGTAGTATGGGCAGGGTTCAGCCCCAGCATTTT. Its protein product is CASSMGRVQPQHF.

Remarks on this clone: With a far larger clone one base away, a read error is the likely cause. This CDR3 is CASSELDFSVANVLTF. CDR3 bases: TGTGCCAGCAGTGAATTGGACTTCTCTGTGGCCAACGTCCTGACTTTC. The V and J genes are TRBV6-1 and TRBJ2-6; a weak D match, TRBD2 (5 bases). The CDR3 contains 16 residues. In germline, CDR1 is MNHNS, CDR2 SASEGT.

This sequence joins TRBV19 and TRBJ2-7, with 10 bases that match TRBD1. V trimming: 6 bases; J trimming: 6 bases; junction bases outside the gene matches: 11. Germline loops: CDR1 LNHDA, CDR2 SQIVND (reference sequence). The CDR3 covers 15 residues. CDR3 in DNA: TGTGCCAGTAGGCCCTCCGGGACAGGGGTCGGCGAGCAGTACTTC. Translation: CASRPSGTGVGEQYF.

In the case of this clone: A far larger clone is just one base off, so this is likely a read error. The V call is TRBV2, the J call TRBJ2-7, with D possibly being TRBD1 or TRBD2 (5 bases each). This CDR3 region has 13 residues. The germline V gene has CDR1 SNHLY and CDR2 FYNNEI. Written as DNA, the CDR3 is TGTGCCACGTTCGGGACGCCAGAGTACGAGCGGTACTTC. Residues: CATFGTPEYERYF.

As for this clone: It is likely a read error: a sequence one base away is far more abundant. In DNA, the CDR3 is TGTGCCTGGAGCCGGTACTTCAACACCGGGGAGCTGTTTTTT. It codes for CAWSRYFNTGELFF. The chain links TRBV30 to TRBJ2-2; the D is unclear. CDR3 size: 14 residues. V was shortened by 3 bases and J by 2 bases, with 10 bases between the two germline ends. The germline V gene has CDR1 GTSNPN and CDR2 SVGIG (reference sequence).